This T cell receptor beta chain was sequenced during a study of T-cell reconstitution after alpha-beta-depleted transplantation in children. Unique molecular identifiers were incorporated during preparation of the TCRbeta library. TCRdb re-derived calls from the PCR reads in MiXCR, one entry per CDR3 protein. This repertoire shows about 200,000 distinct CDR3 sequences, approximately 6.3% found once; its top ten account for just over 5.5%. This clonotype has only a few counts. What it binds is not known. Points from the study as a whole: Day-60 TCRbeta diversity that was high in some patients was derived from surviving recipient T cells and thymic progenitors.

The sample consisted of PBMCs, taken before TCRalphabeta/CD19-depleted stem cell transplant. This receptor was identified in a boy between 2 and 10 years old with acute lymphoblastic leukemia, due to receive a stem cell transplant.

CDR3 coding DNA: TGTGCCTTCAGCCCACTTTTGGTAGCGGGGCCCTACAATGAGCAGTTCTTC. Its protein product is CAFSPLLVAGPYNEQFF. V is TRBV12-3 or TRBV12-4 and J is TRBJ2-1; 8 bases match TRBD2. V gave up 11 bases and J gave up 2 bases; unmatched junction bases: 17. The CDR3 has 17 residues.